The clone carrying this T cell receptor (beta chain) came up once. This sample stems from a study of cytomegalovirus exposure and HLA in healthy donors. The CDR3 extends over 15 amino acids. Germline CDR1 MNHEY, CDR2 SVGAGI. Trimming pared 7 bases from V and 3 bases from J, leaving 15 bases between. With 60 Vbeta and 13 Jbeta primers, the PCR was carried out. This table comes from immunoSEQ multiplex PCR, and its TCRdb copy is limited to in-frame clones, with some not included. The sample includes under 300,000 clones, 80% to 85% of them seen just once. The chain carries TRBV6-5 and TRBJ1-4, with TRBD1 as a possible D gene (5 bases). This TCR was recovered from an older woman in good health and CMV-seropositive. The sequenced material came from PBMCs. CDR3 nucleotides: TGTGCCAGCACCCGGGGGGGGACGTCTAATGAAAAACTGTTTTTT. Translated, it gives CASTRGGTSNEKLFF.